The 32 T cell receptor beta chains in this list originate from one sample, sequenced in a study of blood T cells in healthy people across ages. PCR was performed a second time for about 7 to 12 cycles using a sample-barcoded 5' primer and a J-beta primer mix. Using its own MiXCR run on the 5' RACE reads, TCRdb lists one record per CDR3 protein. The table records about 750,000 distinct CDR3 sequences, approximately 53% of them present only once. Specimen: blood. These receptors originate from an older man in good health.

About this clonotype itself: A read error may explain this, as a much larger clone is one base away. The chain links TRBV7-9 to TRBJ2-5, with 11 bases lining up with TRBD2. With 5 bases clipped from V and 11 bases from J, the junction kept 13 bases outside the gene matches. The germline CDR1 and CDR2 sequences are SEHNR and FQNEAQ (reference sequence). This CDR3 region has 15 residues. The CDR3 nucleotides are TGTGCCAGCAGCGGCCAACTAGCGGGAGAAGTTGAGCAGTACTTC. Protein product: CASSGQLAGEVEQYF.

This clonotype was seen only a few times. The chain couples TRBV29-1 to TRBJ1-2; D uncertain. V shed 7 bases and J shed 4 bases, with 13 bases lying between them. This CDR3 is built from 12 residues. CDR1 and CDR2 from the germline V gene are SQVTM and ANQGSEA. The CDR3 coding sequence is TGCAGCGCCTCCGCGCAGGCCTATGGCTACACCTTC. This encodes CSASAQAYGYTF.

The chain carries TRBV20-1 and TRBJ2-7, with TRBD1 matching over 8 bases. V trimming: 7 bases; J trimming: 1 base; junction bases outside the gene matches: 9. The CDR3 spans 14 residues. The germline V gene encodes CDR1 DFQATT and CDR2 SNEGSKA (reference sequence). The CDR3: CSVLDRAVSYEQYF. The CDR3 DNA follows: TGCAGTGTTTTGGACAGGGCCGTATCCTACGAGCAGTACTTC.

This clonotype was seen a handful of times. The gene calls are TRBV2 and TRBJ2-7, with D perhaps assigned TRBD1 or TRBD2 (5 bases each). This CDR3 spans 15 amino acids. The germline V and J ends were trimmed by 6 bases and 0 bases, with 15 bases remaining between them. Germline CDR1 and CDR2: SNHLY and FYNNEI. Here the CDR3 DNA reads TGTGCCAGCAGACCCGGGACCGTTAGCTCCTACGAGCAGTACTTC. Translation: CASRPGTVSSYEQYF.

A note on this clonotype: An end of the junction does not agree with germline; a read error may underlie this. The rearrangement joins TRBV9 to TRBJ2-3; D not certain. The germline CDR1 and CDR2 sequences are SGDLS and YYNGEE. There are 15 residues in the CDR3. The CDR3 nucleotides read TGTGCCAGCAGCACACGGCCTATTAGCACAGATACGCGGTATTTT. Residues: CASSTRPISTDTRYF. The full variable domain, in which reference TRBV9 and TRBJ2-3 provide the parts outside the CDR3, is DSGVTQTPKHLITATGQRVTLRCSPRSGDLSVYWYQQSLDQGLQFLIQYYNGEERAKGNILERFSAQQFPDLHSELNLSSLELGDSALYFCASSTRPISTDTRYFGPGTRLTVL.

The chain has TRBV6-5 and TRBJ2-6, with unresolved D. The CDR3 has 15 amino acids. Germline CDR1 MNHEY, CDR2 SVGAGI. The V gene lost 6 bases and the J gene lost 4 bases, with 13 bases spanning the gap. In DNA, the CDR3 is TGTGCCAGCAGATCCACCGTGGGGGGGGCCAACGTCCTGACTTTC. Residues: CASRSTVGGANVLTF.

The chain recombines TRBV19 with TRBJ1-4, with D tentatively TRBD1 (5 bases). Germline values: CDR1 LNHDA, CDR2 SQIVND (reference sequence). Trimming shortened V by 6 bases and J by 4 bases, and 21 bases separated the two germline ends. The CDR3 extends over 17 amino acids. The CDR3: CASRRDDLSVDNEKLFF. DNA for the CDR3: TGTGCCAGTAGGAGGGACGACCTATCCGTCGATAATGAAAAACTGTTTTTT. Drawing the rest from reference TRBV19 and TRBJ1-4, the complete variable domain is DGGITQSPKYLFRKEGQNVTLSCEQNLNHDAMYWYRQDPGQGLRLIYYSQIVNDFQKGDIAEGYSVSREKKESFPLTVTSAQKNPTAFYLCASRRDDLSVDNEKLFFGSGTQLSVL.

The CDR3 DNA sequence: TGTGCCAGCAGCCAAGTTCCTAGCGGGACCTCCTACGAGCAGTACTTC. Residues: CASSQVPSGTSYEQYF. The chain joins TRBV4-2 to TRBJ2-7, with 9 bases that match TRBD2. The CDR3 contains 16 residues. Trimming removed 1 base from V and 0 bases from J; junction bases left unmatched: 4. The germline V gene has CDR1 LGHNA and CDR2 YNFKEQ.

The rearrangement uses TRBV5-5 and TRBJ2-1; TRBD1 agrees at 7 bases. The CDR3 is 18 residues long. After removal of 0 bases from V and 5 bases from J, the junction contained 14 bases not matched to a gene. The germline gives CDR1 SGHKS, CDR2 YYEKEE (reference sequence). In nucleotides, the CDR3 is TGTGCCAGCAGCTTGGCCGCGACAAGACAGGGTTCGAACAATGAGCAGTTCTTC. Translating gives CASSLAATRQGSNNEQFF.

The CDR3 reads CASSRDTRFQETQYF. The CDR3 coding sequence is TGCGCCAGCAGCCGAGATACGAGATTCCAAGAGACCCAGTACTTC. The V call is TRBV4-1, the J call TRBJ2-5; D unresolved. Trimming took 4 bases from V and 1 from J, leaving 13 bases between them. CDR1 and CDR2 (germline): MGHRA, YSYEKL. The CDR3 runs 15 residues.

Regarding this clonotype: One junction end does not reproduce the germline sequence, and a read error may be involved. The chain carries TRBV9 and TRBJ2-7; D may correspond to TRBD1 or TRBD2 (6 bases each). The assigned J gene may be wrong: the sequence end matches TRBJ2-5 better. Germline V gene lookup returns CDR1 SGDLS and CDR2 YYNGEE. The CDR3 sequence is 14 residues long. DNA for the CDR3: TGTACCAGCAGCGAGGCGTGGGGGGACAAGACCCAGTACTTC. It encodes CTSSEAWGDKTQYF.

This chain uses TRBV24-1 with TRBJ2-5; 9 positions agree with TRBD1. J gave up 5 bases and V 1 base, and 10 bases lay outside the gene matches. The germline V gene encodes CDR1 KGHDR and CDR2 SFDVKD. The CDR3 loop spans 17 amino acids. CDR3 region: CATSDFQDRGNTETQYF. The CDR3 nucleotides read TGTGCCACCAGTGATTTCCAGGACAGGGGCAATACGGAGACCCAGTACTTC.

The chain links TRBV9 to TRBJ2-7, with a weak D call TRBD2 (5 bases). CDR3 length: 15 amino acids. Trimming stripped 1 base from V and 10 bases from J, with 21 bases between. From germline, CDR1 is SGDLS and CDR2 YYNGEE. This CDR3 reads CASSVQTQTAEAQYF. CDR3 coding DNA: TGTGCCAGCAGCGTACAAACTCAAACAGCGGAGGCCCAGTACTTC.

The rearrangement joins TRBV24-1 to TRBJ1-5, with TRBD1 identical over 9 bases. The junction had 10 bases not matched to a gene; V was cut back by 7 bases and J by 4 bases. Germline CDR1 is KGHDR and CDR2 is SFDVKD. The CDR3 is 16 amino acids. CDR3 DNA: TGTGCCACCAGCTCCGGGACAGGGAACCCTAATCAGCCCCAGCATTTT. It encodes CATSSGTGNPNQPQHF.

The chain has TRBV12-3 or TRBV12-4 and TRBJ1-2; D is perhaps TRBD1 (5 bases). The CDR3 sequence is 17 residues long. With 1 base removed from V and 3 bases from J, the gap between germline ends came to 18 bases. The DNA for the CDR3 is TGTGCCAGCAGTTTAGTATGGGGGGGAGGGGCGGACTATGGCTACACCTTC. Translating it yields CASSLVWGGGADYGYTF.

V usage is TRBV4-1 and J usage is TRBJ2-1, with a possible D match to TRBD2 (6 bases). Germline V lookup: CDR1 MGHRA, CDR2 YSYEKL. V lost 1 base, J lost 2 bases, and 15 bases lay in between. The CDR3 has 17 residues. This chain's CDR3 is CASSQGDGRETYNEQFF. CDR3 DNA sequence: TGCGCCAGCAGCCAAGGGGACGGGAGAGAAACCTACAATGAGCAGTTCTTC.

The rearrangement uses TRBV12-3 or TRBV12-4 and TRBJ1-1; D is undetermined. This CDR3 has 14 amino acids. The germline V and J ends were trimmed by 5 bases and 1 base, with 11 bases remaining between them. This CDR3 reads CASSTRGGNTEAFF. The CDR3 DNA is TGTGCCAGCAGTACCCGGGGAGGGAACACTGAAGCTTTCTTT.

The J gene is TRBJ2-7, the V gene TRBV2; D possibly corresponds to TRBD2 (6 bases). The germline V and J ends were trimmed by 10 bases and 0 bases, with 13 bases remaining between them. This CDR3 has 13 amino acids. Germline V gives CDR1 SNHLY, CDR2 FYNNEI. The chain's CDR3 is CATGGLPSYEQYF. The CDR3 nucleotides are TGTGCCACCGGAGGACTACCCTCCTACGAGCAGTACTTC. The complete variable domain, with remaining parts taken from reference TRBV2 and TRBJ2-7, reads EPEVTQTPSHQVTQMGQEVILRCVPISNHLYFYWYRQILGQKVEFLVSFYNNEISEKSEIFDDQFSVERPDGSNFTLKIRSTKLEDSAMYFCATGGLPSYEQYFGPGTRLTVT.

The rearrangement links TRBV28 to TRBJ2-5; 8 nucleotides agree with TRBD1. The J call may not be correct, given that the DNA end is closer to TRBJ2-7. CDR3 length: 17 residues. The germline gives CDR1 MDHEN, CDR2 SYDVKM. The CDR3 protein is CASRPLGQVASGYEQYF. CDR3 nucleotides: TGTGCCAGCAGACCCCTGGGACAGGTGGCCTCCGGGTACGAGCAGTACTTC.

The V gene is TRBV28, the J gene TRBJ2-1, with D uncertain. The V gene lost 10 bases and the J gene lost 9 bases, with 22 bases spanning the gap. The CDR3 runs 14 residues. From germline, CDR1 is MDHEN and CDR2 SYDVKM. This chain's CDR3 is CAICSGPNHCEQFF. CDR3 nucleotide sequence: TGTGCCATTTGCTCGGGCCCCAACCACTGTGAGCAGTTCTTC. The full variable domain, with the rest looked up from reference TRBV28 and TRBJ2-1, is DVKVTQSSRYLVKRTGEKVFLECVQDMDHENMFWYRQDPGLGLRLIYFSYDVKMKEKGDIPEGYSVSREKKERFSLILESASTNQTSMYLCAICSGPNHCEQFFGPGTRLTVL.

The rearrangement links TRBV14 to TRBJ1-1; 7 bases are a match to TRBD1. The V and J ends lost 8 bases and 1 base, in that order; junction bases with no gene match: 4. This CDR3 is 13 amino acids long. Germline-derived CDR1 and CDR2 are SGHDN and FVKESK. The CDR3 spells CASGGQQNTEAFF. The CDR3 coding sequence is TGTGCCAGCGGGGGACAGCAGAACACTGAAGCTTTCTTT.

J is TRBJ2-7 and V is TRBV12-3 or TRBV12-4, with D possibly matching TRBD2 (5 bases). The CDR3 length is 13 residues. The V end was cut by 6 bases, the J end by 7 bases, with 16 bases between. CDR3 nucleotides: TGTGCCAGCAGCCTCCTGCGGGCGGAAGAGCAGTACTTC. Translating gives CASSLLRAEEQYF.

The V call is TRBV20-1, the J call TRBJ2-5; tentatively, D is TRBD2 (5 bases). The CDR3 has 14 amino acids. The germline gives CDR1 DFQATT, CDR2 SNEGSKA (reference sequence). The V gene lost 6 bases and the J gene lost 4 bases, with 18 bases spanning the gap. CDR3 region: CSATNMASRETQYF. In nucleotides, the CDR3 is TGCAGTGCCACGAATATGGCTAGCCGAGAGACCCAGTACTTC.

This clonotype has more than one count but fewer than ten. The genes are TRBV10-3 and TRBJ2-7; TRBD2 matches 11 bases. Germline V CDR1 and CDR2: ENHRY, SYGVKD. With 0 bases clipped from V and 4 bases from J, the junction kept 5 bases outside the gene matches. This CDR3 spans 16 amino acids. The CDR3 DNA sequence: TGTGCCATCAGTGAGTCGACTAGCGGGATAGTATACGAGCAGTACTTC. It specifies CAISESTSGIVYEQYF.

This clonotype was detected only a few times. J is TRBJ2-7 and V is TRBV18, with TRBD2 as a possible D gene (5 bases). The CDR3 totals 13 residues. Germline CDR1 KGHSH, CDR2 LQKENI. Trimming pared 0 bases from V and 9 bases from J, leaving 12 bases between. The CDR3 DNA is TGTGCCAGCTCACCACCAGGGATAGAGGGGCAGTACTTC. It encodes CASSPPGIEGQYF.

V is TRBV5-1 and J is TRBJ2-1, with D maybe TRBD2 (5 bases). The CDR3 runs 14 residues. Trimming took 4 bases from V and 8 from J, leaving 16 bases between them. The V gene's germline CDR1 is SGHRS and CDR2 YFSETQ. The DNA for the CDR3 is TGCGCCAGCAGCCGACGGGGTCCGGCTCATGAGCAGTTCTTC. Amino acids: CASSRRGPAHEQFF. The entire variable domain, with the rest obtained from reference TRBV5-1 and TRBJ2-1, is as follows: KAGVTQTPRYLIKTRGQQVTLSCSPISGHRSVSWYQQTPGQGLQFLFEYFSETQRNKGNFPGRFSGRQFSNSRSEMNVSTLELGDSALYLCASSRRGPAHEQFFGPGTRLTVL.

The CDR3 coding sequence is TGTGCCAGCTCCCGGACCGCAGACTACGAGCAGTACTTC. This translates into CASSRTADYEQYF. The genes are TRBV18 and TRBJ2-7; D gene uncertain. Germline V CDR1 and CDR2: KGHSH, LQKENI. Trimming left V 6 bases short and J 3 bases short, with 12 bases between. The CDR3 length is 13 residues. Full variable domain (missing parts from reference TRBV18 and TRBJ2-7): NAGVMQNPRHLVRRRGQEARLRCSPMKGHSHVYWYRQLPEEGLKFMVYLQKENIIDESGMPKERFSAEFPKEGPSILRIQQVVRGDSAAYFCASSRTADYEQYFGPGTRLTVT.

CDR3 loop: CASSARGTSGRASDTQYF. In DNA form, the CDR3 reads TGTGCCAGCAGTGCTCGAGGGACTAGCGGGAGGGCATCGGATACGCAGTATTTT. J is TRBJ2-3 and V is TRBV6-5, with 16 bases fitting TRBD2. Germline assignment: CDR1 MNHEY and CDR2 SVGAGI. This CDR3 is built from 18 residues. Trimming took 5 bases from V and 6 from J; bases not matched to a gene: 11.

The chain has TRBV25-1 and TRBJ2-5; TRBD2 matches 7 bases. This CDR3 spans 14 amino acids. With 3 bases clipped from V and 11 bases from J, the junction kept 12 bases outside the gene matches. In germline, CDR1 is MGHDK, CDR2 SYGVNS. The CDR3 coding sequence is TGTGCCAGCAGTGAGGGAGGGCCGGGAAATGAGCAGTACTTC. Its protein product is CASSEGGPGNEQYF. Complete variable domain (other parts from reference TRBV25-1 and TRBJ2-5): EADIYQTPRYLVIGTGKKITLECSQTMGHDKMYWYQQDPGMELHLIHYSYGVNSTEKGDLSSESTVSRIRTEHFPLTLESARPSHTSQYLCASSEGGPGNEQYFGPGTRLLVL.

V and J are TRBV15 and TRBJ1-1, with no clear D. The CDR3 covers 14 residues. CDR1 is LNHNV, CDR2 YYDKDF, per germline (reference sequence). The germline V and J ends were trimmed by 1 base and 7 bases, with 13 bases remaining between them. For the CDR3, the DNA is TGTGCCACCAGCAGAGGAGGGCGGGGTGGTGAAGCTTTCTTT. As protein: CATSRGGRGGEAFF. Based on the CDR3 plus reference TRBV15 and TRBJ1-1, the full variable domain is DAMVIQNPRYQVTQFGKPVTLSCSQTLNHNVMYWYQQKSSQAPKLLFHYYDKDFNNEADTPDNFQSRRPNTSFCFLDIRSPGLGDTAMYLCATSRGGRGGEAFFGQGTRLTVV.

CDR3 sequence reads: CASSPRGPNGNEQFF. The CDR3 DNA is TGTGCCAGCAGCCCCAGAGGTCCAAATGGGAATGAGCAGTTCTTC. The chain couples TRBV3-1 to TRBJ2-1, with unresolved D. This CDR3 spans 15 amino acids. Trimming shortened V by 4 bases and J by 7 bases, and 17 bases separated the two germline ends. The germline gives CDR1 LGHDT, CDR2 YNNKEL (reference sequence).

This rearrangement joins TRBV20-1 to TRBJ2-6, with unresolved D. Trimming cost V 0 bases and J 1 base, with 7 bases left between them. The length of the CDR3 is 15 residues. In germline, CDR1 is DFQATT, CDR2 SNEGSKA (reference sequence). CDR3 bases: TGCAGTGCTAGAGAGGTAGTATCTGGGGCCAACGTCCTGACTTTC. This sequence encodes CSAREVVSGANVLTF.